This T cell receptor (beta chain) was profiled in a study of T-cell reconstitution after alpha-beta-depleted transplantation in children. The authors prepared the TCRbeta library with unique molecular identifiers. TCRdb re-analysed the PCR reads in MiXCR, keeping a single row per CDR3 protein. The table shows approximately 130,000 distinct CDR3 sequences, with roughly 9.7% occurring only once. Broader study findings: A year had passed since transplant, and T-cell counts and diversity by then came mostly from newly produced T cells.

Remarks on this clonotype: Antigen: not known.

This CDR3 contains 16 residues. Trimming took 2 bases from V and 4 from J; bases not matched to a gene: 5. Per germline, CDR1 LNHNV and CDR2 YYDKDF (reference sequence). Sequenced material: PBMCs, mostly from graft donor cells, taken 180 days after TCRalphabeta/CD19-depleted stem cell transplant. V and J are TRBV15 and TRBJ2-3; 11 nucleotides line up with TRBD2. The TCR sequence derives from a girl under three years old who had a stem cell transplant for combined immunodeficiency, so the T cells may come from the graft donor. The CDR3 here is CATSRSSGGAPDTQYF. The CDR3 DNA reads TGTGCCACCAGCAGAAGTAGCGGGGGGGCCCCAGATACGCAGTATTTT.